This T cell receptor (beta chain) was captured in a study of cytomegalovirus exposure and HLA in healthy donors. The CDR3 sequence is 14 residues long. From germline, CDR1 is MDHEN and CDR2 SYDVKM. J gave up 7 bases and V 6 bases, and 6 bases lay outside the gene matches. This clone has just a few counts. Its specificity is unknown. Study-level findings and limits: In a later analysis, compared with equally common non-associated chains, HLA-associated beta chains were more expanded. Presence/absence analyses assumed roughly uniform sequencing depth across donors, which may not hold.

Primers included in the PCR were 60 Vbeta and 13 Jbeta primers. Only in-frame clones appear in the TCRdb table, and some are missing; sequencing was by immunoSEQ multiplex PCR. The sample lists 130,000 or so clones, roughly 70% occurring once. Sequencing was done on a sample of PBMCs. The TCR comes from a man aged 40-49 years in good health and CMV-seropositive. The V and J genes are TRBV28 and TRBJ1-5; 10 nucleotides line up with TRBD1. The CDR3 loop reads CASRGQGSLQPQHF. CDR3 DNA sequence: TGTGCCAGCAGGGGACAGGGGAGTTTACAGCCCCAGCATTTT. Based on the CDR3 plus reference TRBV28 and TRBJ1-5, the full variable domain is DVKVTQSSRYLVKRTGEKVFLECVQDMDHENMFWYRQDPGLGLRLIYFSYDVKMKEKGDIPEGYSVSREKKERFSLILESASTNQTSMYLCASRGQGSLQPQHFGDGTRLSIL.